The present TCR beta chain was sequenced within a study of response to subunit inactivated influenza vaccine. TCRdb re-analysed the RT-PCR reads in MiXCR, keeping a single row per CDR3 protein. The repertoire holds about 700,000 distinct CDR3 sequences, approximately 13% seen once, with around 6.5% in the top ten. This clonotype was recorded a few times. The source material was PBMCs from blood, sampled around 15 days before vaccination. This TCR was sampled from a man aged 50-60 years who received an inactivated influenza vaccine.

This chain's CDR3 is CASSQERSGSYNEQFF. The CDR3, as DNA: TGTGCCAGCAGCCAAGAAAGGAGCGGTAGCTACAATGAGCAGTTCTTC. The chain uses TRBV4-2 and TRBJ2-1, with D perhaps TRBD2 (5 bases). Germline lookup yields CDR1 LGHNA and CDR2 YNFKEQ. Between the trimmed V and J ends, which lost 0 bases and 3 bases, there was a span of 12 bases. The CDR3 length is 16 residues.